These T cell receptor beta chains were read from a single sample in a study of T cells after yellow fever vaccination. TCRdb used MiXCR to reprocess the 5' RACE reads, holding one entry per CDR3 protein. The table lists about 330,000 distinct CDR3 sequences, 6.8% of them singletons, with 15% to 20% in the top ten. The starting material was PBMCs, obtained 35 to 50 days after the first yellow fever vaccination. These receptors were taken from a man between 18 and 29 years old who received the YFV17D yellow fever vaccine. CDR3s include the opening cysteine and the closing phenylalanine or tryptophan. The D gene is left open where the match is weak. Clone size is not always given. Where it is, it says once, few, many or a class for expanded clones.

clone size: NA; D gene: TRBD1; J gene: TRBJ2-1; V gene: TRBV6-4; CDR3 length: 14; CDR3 DNA: TGTGCCAGCAGTCCAGGGGGCGTAGGGTATGAGCAGTTCTTC; CDR3 protein: CASSPGGVGYEQFF
clone size: NA; D gene: NA; J gene: TRBJ2-1; V gene: TRBV30; CDR3 length: 13; CDR3 DNA: TGTGCCACTACCGGGGGTAACTACAATGAGCAGTTCTTC; CDR3 protein: CATTGGNYNEQFF
clone size: few; D gene: NA; J gene: TRBJ2-2; V gene: TRBV9; CDR3 length: 16; CDR3 DNA: TGTGCCAGCAGCGTCGGGCGACAGACCTACACCGGGGAGCTGTTTTTT; CDR3 protein: CASSVGRQTYTGELFF
clone size: many; D gene: NA; J gene: TRBJ2-5; V gene: TRBV6-5; CDR3 length: 12; CDR3 DNA: TGTGCCAGCAGACGAGAGTCGGAGACCCAGTACTTC; CDR3 protein: CASRRESETQYF
clone size: many; D gene: NA; J gene: TRBJ2-7; V gene: TRBV10-2; CDR3 length: 14; CDR3 DNA: TGCGCCAGCAGTTACACGGACGGCTCCTACGAGCAGTACTTC; CDR3 protein: CASSYTDGSYEQYF
clone size: NA; D gene: TRBD2; J gene: TRBJ2-1; V gene: TRBV6-1; CDR3 length: 13; CDR3 DNA: TGTGCCAGCAGGGGGGGAGGGGTCAATGAGCAGTTCTTC; CDR3 protein: CASRGGGVNEQFF
clone size: few; D gene: TRBD1; J gene: TRBJ1-2; V gene: TRBV20-1; CDR3 length: 13; CDR3 DNA: TGCAGTGCTGGAGGACAGGGGGCGGAAGGCTACACCTTC; CDR3 protein: CSAGGQGAEGYTF
clone size: few; D gene: NA; J gene: TRBJ1-2; V gene: TRBV6-1; CDR3 length: 14; CDR3 DNA: TGTGCCAGCAAGCCCGGGGTGACTCCCTATGGCTACACCTTC; CDR3 protein: CASKPGVTPYGYTF
clone size: NA; D gene: NA; J gene: TRBJ1-2; V gene: TRBV29-1; CDR3 length: 12; CDR3 DNA: TGCAGCGTTGGAAAGGAGGGCTACGGCTACACCTTC; CDR3 protein: CSVGKEGYGYTF
clone size: few; D gene: TRBD1; J gene: TRBJ1-4; V gene: TRBV5-4; CDR3 length: 16; CDR3 DNA: TGTGCCAGCAGCTCCACTGTACAGGGGGCAGGTGAAAAACTGTTTTTT; CDR3 protein: CASSSTVQGAGEKLFF
clone size: many; D gene: TRBD2; J gene: TRBJ2-5; V gene: TRBV5-6; CDR3 length: 16; CDR3 DNA: TGTGCCAGCAGCTCCCCTCTGGGGGGGAGGTTGGAGACCCAGTACTTC; CDR3 protein: CASSSPLGGRLETQYF
clone size: NA; D gene: NA; J gene: TRBJ2-1; V gene: TRBV7-9; CDR3 length: 16; CDR3 DNA: TGTGCCAGCAGAAGTCCCGGTCAGAGCTCCTACAATGAGCAGTTCTTC; CDR3 protein: CASRSPGQSSYNEQFF
clone size: few; D gene: NA; J gene: TRBJ2-7; V gene: TRBV4-1; CDR3 length: 15; CDR3 DNA: TGCGCCAGCAGCCCCGGATCGTCCCTTGGGTCCGAGCAGTACTTC; CDR3 protein: CASSPGSSLGSEQYF
clone size: few; D gene: NA; J gene: TRBJ2-2; V gene: TRBV9; CDR3 length: 16; CDR3 DNA: TGTGCCAGCAGCGTAGGTCTAGCGTGGCACACCGGGGAGCTGTTTTTT; CDR3 protein: CASSVGLAWHTGELFF
clone size: many; D gene: NA; J gene: TRBJ2-5; V gene: TRBV7-9; CDR3 length: 15; CDR3 DNA: TGTGCCAGCAGCTCGACCCGGGGACCGCCGGGGAGGAAGTACTTC; CDR3 protein: CASSSTRGPPGRKYF
clone size: many; D gene: NA; J gene: TRBJ2-3; V gene: TRBV6-5; CDR3 length: 15; CDR3 DNA: TGTGCCAGCAGTTACGGCGGGGTCCCCTTAGATACGCAGTATTTT; CDR3 protein: CASSYGGVPLDTQYF